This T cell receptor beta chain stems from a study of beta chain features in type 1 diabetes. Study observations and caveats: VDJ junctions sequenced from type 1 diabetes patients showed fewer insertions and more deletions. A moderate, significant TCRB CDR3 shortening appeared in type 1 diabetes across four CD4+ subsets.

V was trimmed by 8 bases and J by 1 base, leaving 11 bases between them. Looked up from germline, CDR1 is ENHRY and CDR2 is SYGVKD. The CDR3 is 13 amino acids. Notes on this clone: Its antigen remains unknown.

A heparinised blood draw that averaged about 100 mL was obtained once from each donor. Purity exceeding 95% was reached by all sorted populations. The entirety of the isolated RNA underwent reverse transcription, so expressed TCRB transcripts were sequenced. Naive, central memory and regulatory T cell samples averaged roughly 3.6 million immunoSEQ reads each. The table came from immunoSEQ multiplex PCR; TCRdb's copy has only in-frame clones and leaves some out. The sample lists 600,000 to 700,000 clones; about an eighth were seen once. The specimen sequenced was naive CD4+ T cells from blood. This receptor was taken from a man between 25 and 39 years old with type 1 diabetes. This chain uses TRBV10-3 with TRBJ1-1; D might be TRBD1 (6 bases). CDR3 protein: CAISGTRNTEAFF. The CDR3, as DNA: TGTGCCATCTCTGGGACAAGGAACACTGAAGCTTTCTTT.